This T cell receptor (beta chain) was sequenced during a study of control samples from healthy donors and cancer patients. TCRdb's copy holds only in-frame clones and misses some; the assay was immunoSEQ multiplex PCR. The profile shows about 100,000 clones, roughly nine tenths of them singletons. The receptor was derived from a woman aged 45 to 65 in good health. Sequencing was done on a sample of blood.

The CDR3 loop reads CASTPRGSIWGTEAFF. CDR3 DNA sequence: TGTGCCAGCACCCCGCGGGGTAGCATTTGGGGCACTGAAGCTTTCTTT. V and J are TRBV3-1 (or the pseudogene TRBV3-2) and TRBJ1-1, with D hard to call. The germline CDR1 and CDR2 sequences are LGHDT and YNNKEL (reference sequence). Trimming cost V 7 bases and J 4 bases, with 22 bases left between them. The CDR3 totals 16 residues.